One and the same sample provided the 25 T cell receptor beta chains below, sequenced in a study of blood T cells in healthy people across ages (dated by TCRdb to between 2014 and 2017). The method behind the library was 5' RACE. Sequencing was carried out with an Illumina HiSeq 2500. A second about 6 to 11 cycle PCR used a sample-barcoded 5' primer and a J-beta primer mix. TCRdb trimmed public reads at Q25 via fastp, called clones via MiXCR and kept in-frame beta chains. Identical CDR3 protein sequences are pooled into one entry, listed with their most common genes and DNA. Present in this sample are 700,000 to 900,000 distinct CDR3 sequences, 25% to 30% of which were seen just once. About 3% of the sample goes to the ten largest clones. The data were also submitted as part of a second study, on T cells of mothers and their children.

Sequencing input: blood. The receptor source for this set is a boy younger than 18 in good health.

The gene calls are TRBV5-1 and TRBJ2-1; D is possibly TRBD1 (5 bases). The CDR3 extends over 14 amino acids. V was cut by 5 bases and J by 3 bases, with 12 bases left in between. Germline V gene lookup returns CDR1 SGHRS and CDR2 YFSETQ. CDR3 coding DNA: TGCGCCAGCAGGTCCGACAGCAGCTACAATGAGCAGTTCTTC. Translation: CASRSDSSYNEQFF.

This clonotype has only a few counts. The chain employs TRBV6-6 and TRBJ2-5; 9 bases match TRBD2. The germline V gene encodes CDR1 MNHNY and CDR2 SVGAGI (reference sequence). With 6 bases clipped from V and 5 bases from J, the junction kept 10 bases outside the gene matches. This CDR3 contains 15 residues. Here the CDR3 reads CASSLRLAGLETQYF. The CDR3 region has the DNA TGTGCCAGCAGCTTGCGGCTAGCGGGGTTGGAGACCCAGTACTTC.

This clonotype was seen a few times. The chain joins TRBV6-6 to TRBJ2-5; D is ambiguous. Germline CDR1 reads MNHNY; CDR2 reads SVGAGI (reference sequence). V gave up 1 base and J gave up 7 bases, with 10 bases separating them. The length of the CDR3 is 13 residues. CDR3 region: CASSYLLVGTQYF. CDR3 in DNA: TGTGCCAGCAGTTACTTGCTCGTTGGGACCCAGTACTTC.

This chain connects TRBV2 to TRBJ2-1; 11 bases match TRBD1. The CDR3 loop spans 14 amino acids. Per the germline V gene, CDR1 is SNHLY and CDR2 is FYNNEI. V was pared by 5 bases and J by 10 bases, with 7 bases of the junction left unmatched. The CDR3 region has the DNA TGTGCCAGCAGTTGGGACAGGGGGTCGAAGGAGCAGTTCTTC. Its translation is CASSWDRGSKEQFF.

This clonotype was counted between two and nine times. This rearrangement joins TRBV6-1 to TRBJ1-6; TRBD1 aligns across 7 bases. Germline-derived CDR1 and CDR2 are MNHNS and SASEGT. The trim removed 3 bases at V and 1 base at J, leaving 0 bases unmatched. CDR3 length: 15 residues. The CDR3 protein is CASSEDRSYNSPLHF. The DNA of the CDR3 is TGTGCCAGCAGTGAGGACAGGTCCTATAATTCACCCCTCCACTTT.

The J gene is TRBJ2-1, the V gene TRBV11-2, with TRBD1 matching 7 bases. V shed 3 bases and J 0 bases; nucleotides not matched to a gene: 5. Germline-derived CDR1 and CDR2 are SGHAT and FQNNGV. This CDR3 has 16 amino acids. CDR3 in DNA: TGTGCCAGCAGCTTCCACAGGGGCCTCTCCTACAATGAGCAGTTCTTC. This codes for CASSFHRGLSYNEQFF.

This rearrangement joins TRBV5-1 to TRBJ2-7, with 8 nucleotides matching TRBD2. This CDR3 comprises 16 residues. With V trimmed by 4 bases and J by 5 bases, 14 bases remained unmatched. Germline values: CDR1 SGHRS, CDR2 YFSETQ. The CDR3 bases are TGCGCCAGCAGCCCGGGAGGGCCAGGGCGGTGGAACGAGCAGTACTTC. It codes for CASSPGGPGRWNEQYF.

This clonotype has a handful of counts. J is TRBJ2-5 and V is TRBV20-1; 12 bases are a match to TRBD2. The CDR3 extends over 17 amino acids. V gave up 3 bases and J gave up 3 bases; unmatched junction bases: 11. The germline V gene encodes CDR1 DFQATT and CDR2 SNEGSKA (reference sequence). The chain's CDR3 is CSARASGGAGYEETQYF. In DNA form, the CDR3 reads TGCAGTGCTAGGGCTAGCGGGGGGGCCGGGTATGAAGAGACCCAGTACTTC.

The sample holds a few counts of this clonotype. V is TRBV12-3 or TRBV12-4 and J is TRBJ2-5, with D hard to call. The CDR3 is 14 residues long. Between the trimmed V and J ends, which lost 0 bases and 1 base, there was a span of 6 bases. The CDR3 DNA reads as TGTGCCAGCAGTTTAGCACTGATCCAAGAGACCCAGTACTTC. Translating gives CASSLALIQETQYF.

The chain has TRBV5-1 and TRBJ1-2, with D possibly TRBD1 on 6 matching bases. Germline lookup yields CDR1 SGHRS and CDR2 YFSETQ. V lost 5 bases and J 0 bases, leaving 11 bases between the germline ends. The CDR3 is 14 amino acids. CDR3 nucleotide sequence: TGCGCCAGCAGTCCGGACAGCTCTAACTATGGCTACACCTTC. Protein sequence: CASSPDSSNYGYTF.

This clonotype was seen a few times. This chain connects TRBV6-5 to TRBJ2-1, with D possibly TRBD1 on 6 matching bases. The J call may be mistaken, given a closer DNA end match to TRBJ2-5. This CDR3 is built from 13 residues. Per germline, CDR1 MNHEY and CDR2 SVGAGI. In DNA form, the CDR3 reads TGTGCCAGCAGTTACGGACAGAGGGAGACCCAGTACTTC. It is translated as CASSYGQRETQYF.

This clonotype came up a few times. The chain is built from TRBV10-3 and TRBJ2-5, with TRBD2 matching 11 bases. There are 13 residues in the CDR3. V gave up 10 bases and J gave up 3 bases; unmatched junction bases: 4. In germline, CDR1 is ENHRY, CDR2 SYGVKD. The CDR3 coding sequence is TGTGCCAGCCAACTAGCGGGGGAAGAGACCCAGTACTTC. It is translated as CASQLAGEETQYF.

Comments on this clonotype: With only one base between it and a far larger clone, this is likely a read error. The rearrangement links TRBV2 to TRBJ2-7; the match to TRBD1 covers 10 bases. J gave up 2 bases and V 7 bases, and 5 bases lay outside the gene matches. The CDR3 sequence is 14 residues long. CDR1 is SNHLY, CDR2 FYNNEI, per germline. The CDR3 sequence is CASTPGTGAYEQYF. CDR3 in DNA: TGTGCCAGCACCCCCGGGACAGGGGCCTACGAGCAGTACTTC.

The chain's CDR3 is CASSSLSGGEETQYF. In DNA form, the CDR3 reads TGTGCCAGCAGTTCCCTTAGTGGAGGGGAAGAGACCCAGTACTTC. This sequence joins TRBV28 and TRBJ2-5, with D perhaps matching TRBD2 (6 bases). Germline V gene data show CDR1 as MDHEN and CDR2 as SYDVKM. The V and J ends lost 4 bases and 3 bases respectively, with 15 bases between them. The CDR3 is 15 amino acids.

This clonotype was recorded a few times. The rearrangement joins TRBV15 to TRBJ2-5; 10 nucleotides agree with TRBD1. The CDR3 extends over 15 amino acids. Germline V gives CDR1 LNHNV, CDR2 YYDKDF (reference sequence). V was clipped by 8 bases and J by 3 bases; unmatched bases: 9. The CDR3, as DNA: TGTGCCACCGATCCGGGACAGGGGATAAAAGAGACCCAGTACTTC. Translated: CATDPGQGIKETQYF.

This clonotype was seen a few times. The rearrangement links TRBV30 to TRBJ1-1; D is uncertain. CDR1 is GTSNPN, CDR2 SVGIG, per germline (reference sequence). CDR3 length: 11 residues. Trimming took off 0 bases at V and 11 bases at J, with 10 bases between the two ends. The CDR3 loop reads CAWSVRQWAFF. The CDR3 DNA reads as TGTGCCTGGAGTGTACGACAATGGGCTTTCTTT.

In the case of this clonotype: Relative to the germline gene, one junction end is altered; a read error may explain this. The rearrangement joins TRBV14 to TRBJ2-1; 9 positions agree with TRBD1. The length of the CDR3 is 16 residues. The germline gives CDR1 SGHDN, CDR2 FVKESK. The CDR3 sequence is CASSQEYRGQYIEQFF. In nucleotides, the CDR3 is TGTGCCAGCAGCCAAGAATACAGGGGGCAATACATTGAGCAGTTCTTC.

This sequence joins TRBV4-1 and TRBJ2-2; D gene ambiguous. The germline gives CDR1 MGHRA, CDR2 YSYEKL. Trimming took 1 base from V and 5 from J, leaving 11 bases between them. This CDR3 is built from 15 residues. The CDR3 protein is CASSQGRAGTGELFF. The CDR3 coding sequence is TGCGCCAGCAGCCAAGGGCGAGCCGGAACCGGGGAGCTGTTTTTT.

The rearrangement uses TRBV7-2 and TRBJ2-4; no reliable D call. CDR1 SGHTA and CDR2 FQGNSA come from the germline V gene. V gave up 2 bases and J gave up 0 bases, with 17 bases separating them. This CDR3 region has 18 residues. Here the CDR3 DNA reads TGTGCCAGCAGCTTACGGTATTTGTCAATCCTAGCCAAAAACATTCAGTACTTC. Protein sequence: CASSLRYLSILAKNIQYF.

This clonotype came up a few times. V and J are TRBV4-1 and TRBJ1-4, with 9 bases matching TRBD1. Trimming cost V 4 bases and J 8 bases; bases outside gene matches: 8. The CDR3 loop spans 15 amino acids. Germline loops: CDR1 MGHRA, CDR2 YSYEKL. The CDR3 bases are TGCGCCAGCAGCCCCCACCGGGACAGGGAGGAAAAACTGTTTTTT. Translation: CASSPHRDREEKLFF.

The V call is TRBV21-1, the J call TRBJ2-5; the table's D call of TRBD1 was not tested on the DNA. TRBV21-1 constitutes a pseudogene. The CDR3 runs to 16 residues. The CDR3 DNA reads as TGTGCCAGCAGCACCCGGGACAGGGGGCCCGCAGAGACCCAGTACTTC. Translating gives CASSTRDRGPAETQYF.

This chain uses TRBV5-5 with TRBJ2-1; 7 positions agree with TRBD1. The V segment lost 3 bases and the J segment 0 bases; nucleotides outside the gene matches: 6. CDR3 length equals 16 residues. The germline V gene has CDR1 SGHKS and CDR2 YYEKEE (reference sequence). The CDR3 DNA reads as TGTGCCAGCAGCTACGAACAGGGGAGCTCCTACAATGAGCAGTTCTTC. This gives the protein CASSYEQGSSYNEQFF.

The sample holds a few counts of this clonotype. In nucleotides, the CDR3 is TGCAGCGTTGTAAAGGGTGGCAATGAGCAGTTCTTC. Amino acids: CSVVKGGNEQFF. This chain connects TRBV29-1 to TRBJ2-5; D is unresolved. Matching the DNA end better, TRBJ2-1 makes the J call doubtful. Germline V lookup: CDR1 SQVTM, CDR2 ANQGSEA. CDR3 length: 12 residues.

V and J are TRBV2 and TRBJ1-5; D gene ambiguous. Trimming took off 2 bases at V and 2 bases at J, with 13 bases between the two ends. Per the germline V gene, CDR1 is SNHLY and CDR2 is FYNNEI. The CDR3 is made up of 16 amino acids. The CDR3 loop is CASSEFSGLGNQPQHF. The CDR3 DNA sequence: TGTGCCAGCAGTGAATTCAGCGGGCTAGGCAATCAGCCCCAGCATTTT. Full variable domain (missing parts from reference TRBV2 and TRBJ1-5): EPEVTQTPSHQVTQMGQEVILRCVPISNHLYFYWYRQILGQKVEFLVSFYNNEISEKSEIFDDQFSVERPDGSNFTLKIRSTKLEDSAMYFCASSEFSGLGNQPQHFGDGTRLSIL.

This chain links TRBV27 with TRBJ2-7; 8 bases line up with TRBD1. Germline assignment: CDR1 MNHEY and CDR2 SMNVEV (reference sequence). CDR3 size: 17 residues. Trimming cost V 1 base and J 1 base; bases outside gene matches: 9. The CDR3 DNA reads TGTGCCAGCAGTTTATTCGCCGGACAGGGACCGTCCTACGAGCAGTACTTC. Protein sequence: CASSLFAGQGPSYEQYF.